Below, 27 T cell receptor beta chains from the same sample are listed, as sequenced in a study of blood T cell repertoires in COVID-19. The method was immunoSEQ multiplex PCR; TCRdb's version includes in-frame clones alone and lacks a portion of them. The table shows about 360,000 clones, with around nine tenths occurring only once. The sequenced material came from peripheral blood. These receptors originate from a woman aged 55-70 years with COVID-19, enrolled during active disease.

The J gene is TRBJ2-3, the V gene TRBV25-1; weak D call: TRBD1 (5 bases). Germline assignment: CDR1 MGHDK and CDR2 SYGVNS. The V end was cut by 2 bases, the J end by 0 bases, with 12 bases between. This CDR3 is 16 amino acids long. DNA for the CDR3: TGTGCCAGCAGTGAACGGCGTACAGGTAGCACAGATACGCAGTATTTT. This gives the protein CASSERRTGSTDTQYF.

This chain uses TRBV11-3 with TRBJ1-1, with a weak D call TRBD1 (5 bases). The V gene's germline CDR1 is SGHNT and CDR2 YENEEA. Trimming shortened V by 1 base and J by 1 base, and 10 bases separated the two germline ends. There are 15 residues in the CDR3. The CDR3 is CASSLGGHTNTEAFF. As DNA, the CDR3 is TGTGCCAGCAGCTTAGGGGGCCATACGAACACTGAAGCTTTCTTT. Supplemented by reference TRBV11-3 and TRBJ1-1, the full variable domain reads EAGVVQSPRYKIIEKKQPVAFWCNPISGHNTLYWYLQNLGQGPELLIRYENEEAVDDSQLPKDRFSAERLKGVDSTLKIQPAELGDSAVYLCASSLGGHTNTEAFFGQGTRLTVV.

The rearrangement uses TRBV27 and TRBJ1-5; 7 bases are shared with TRBD1. The CDR3 consists of 14 residues. Germline values: CDR1 MNHEY, CDR2 SMNVEV (reference sequence). Trimming at V came to 8 bases and at J to 1 base, leaving 5 bases not matched to a gene. In nucleotides, the CDR3 is TGTGCCAGCGGCTCGACAGGGAGCAATCAGCCCCAGCATTTT. Residues: CASGSTGSNQPQHF.

The chain is built from TRBV6-5 and TRBJ1-2; unclear D gene. The CDR3 is 15 amino acids. Germline V lookup: CDR1 MNHEY, CDR2 SVGAGI. Deletions cut 2 bases from V and 8 bases from J, with 18 bases between. The CDR3 loop reads CASSYIEGPGKGYTF. The CDR3 region has the DNA TGTGCCAGCAGTTACATCGAGGGCCCGGGGAAAGGCTACACCTTC.

The J gene is TRBJ2-6, the V gene TRBV27, with no clear D. Trimming took off 4 bases at V and 2 bases at J, with 12 bases between the two ends. Germline values: CDR1 MNHEY, CDR2 SMNVEV (reference sequence). This CDR3 has 16 amino acids. DNA of the CDR3: TGTGCCAGCAGTTCCCTCTTAATAACTGGGGCCAACGTCCTGACTTTC. Translated: CASSSLLITGANVLTF.

The V and J genes are TRBV7-8 and TRBJ1-2; D call uncertain. The ends were cut back, 1 base at V and 4 bases at J, with 10 bases in the middle. The germline CDR1 and CDR2 sequences are SGHVS and FQNEAQ. There are 14 residues in the CDR3. The CDR3 spells CASSLGWEAYGYTF. The CDR3 coding sequence is TGTGCCAGCAGCTTAGGTTGGGAGGCCTATGGCTACACCTTC.

This rearrangement joins TRBV5-4 to TRBJ2-7; tentatively, D is TRBD2 (6 bases). The CDR3 runs to 14 residues. Germline loops: CDR1 SGHNT, CDR2 YYREEE (reference sequence). Between the trimmed V and J ends, which lost 1 base and 0 bases, there was a span of 8 bases. The chain's CDR3 is CASSLISGSYEQYF. The CDR3 bases are TGTGCCAGCAGCTTGATTAGCGGCTCCTACGAGCAGTACTTC. Filled out from reference TRBV5-4 and TRBJ2-7, the complete variable domain reads ETGVTQSPTHLIKTRGQQVTLRCSSQSGHNTVSWYQQALGQGPQFIFQYYREEENGRGNFPPRFSGLQFPNYSSELNVNALELDDSALYLCASSLISGSYEQYFGPGTRLTVT.

The chain's CDR3 is CASSGATLNQPQHF. Here the CDR3 DNA reads TGTGCCAGCAGTGGAGCGACACTCAATCAGCCCCAGCATTTT. This sequence joins TRBV2 and TRBJ1-5; D unclear. V lost 4 bases and J 3 bases, leaving 10 bases between the germline ends. This CDR3 is built from 14 residues. The germline gives CDR1 SNHLY, CDR2 FYNNEI.

The V gene is TRBV6-6, the J gene TRBJ2-1; TRBD2 matches at 8 bases. The CDR3 sequence is 13 residues long. Germline V gene sequence: CDR1 MNHNY, CDR2 SVGAGI (reference sequence). The junction had 9 bases not matched to a gene; V was cut back by 11 bases and J by 6 bases. CDR3 protein: CASSGGGFNEQFF. As DNA, the CDR3 is TGTGCCTCGTCGGGGGGGGGCTTCAATGAGCAGTTCTTC.

The gene calls are TRBV7-3 and TRBJ2-3; 7 bases are a match to TRBD1. The CDR3 has 16 residues. Germline CDR1 reads SGHTA; CDR2 reads FQGTGA. Trimming took 0 bases from V and 1 from J; bases not matched to a gene: 4. The CDR3 nucleotides read TGTGCCAGCAGCTTAACGGGACAGCCGGGCACAGATACGCAGTATTTT. Amino acid sequence: CASSLTGQPGTDTQYF.

This sequence joins TRBV6-5 and TRBJ2-7, with D maybe TRBD2 (5 bases). The CDR3 is 11 residues long. Deletions cut 6 bases from V and 4 bases from J, with 7 bases between. Per germline, CDR1 MNHEY and CDR2 SVGAGI. This chain's CDR3 is CASSGEYEQYF. The CDR3 DNA sequence: TGTGCCAGCAGCGGGGAGTACGAGCAGTACTTC.

The V call is TRBV27, the J call TRBJ2-2; perhaps TRBD2 as D (6 bases). CDR3 size: 13 residues. Germline CDR1 and CDR2: MNHEY and SMNVEV (reference sequence). Trimming cost V 4 bases and J 6 bases, with 9 bases left between them. The CDR3 sequence: CASSWRDAGELFF. The CDR3 coding sequence is TGTGCCAGCAGTTGGAGGGACGCCGGGGAGCTGTTTTTT.

This clone appeared a few times. The chain employs TRBV6-4 and TRBJ1-2; TRBD1 might be the D (5 bases). This CDR3 has 13 amino acids. The germline CDR1 and CDR2 sequences are MRHNA and SNTAGT. Trimming took off 4 bases at V and 3 bases at J, with 9 bases between the two ends. The CDR3 loop reads CASSGGEHYGYTF. The CDR3 DNA reads as TGTGCCAGCAGTGGGGGGGAACACTATGGCTACACCTTC.

The rearrangement links TRBV3-1 (or the pseudogene TRBV3-2) to TRBJ2-1, with 10 bases matching TRBD2. This CDR3 is 16 amino acids long. The V and J ends lost 0 bases and 8 bases, in that order; junction bases with no gene match: 7. The germline gives CDR1 LGHDT, CDR2 YNNKEL (reference sequence). The CDR3 DNA is TGTGCCAGCAGCCAAGAGGAACTAGCGGGGAGCGATGAGCAGTTCTTC. It codes for CASSQEELAGSDEQFF.

The chain combines TRBV7-2 with TRBJ1-2; D gene unclear. Germline CDR1 is SGHTA and CDR2 is FQGNSA. Trimming shortened V by 5 bases and J by 5 bases, and 12 bases separated the two germline ends. CDR3 length: 13 amino acids. In DNA, the CDR3 is TGTGCCAGCAGCCCTGACGGGGTATATGGCTACACCTTC. It specifies CASSPDGVYGYTF. Full variable domain (rest looked up from reference TRBV7-2 and TRBJ1-2): GAGVSQSPSNKVTEKGKDVELRCDPISGHTALYWYRQSLGQGLEFLIYFQGNSAPDKSGLPSDRFSAERTGGSVSTLTIQRTQQEDSAVYLCASSPDGVYGYTFGSGTRLTVV.

The genes are TRBV6-5 and TRBJ1-4; D may be TRBD1 (5 bases). V was shortened by 0 bases and J by 8 bases, with 16 bases between the two germline ends. Germline CDR1 reads MNHEY; CDR2 reads SVGAGI. The CDR3 length is 16 residues. The DNA of the CDR3 is TGTGCCAGCAGTTACTCTCCCGCTGGGGGGGACGAAAAACTGTTTTTT. As protein: CASSYSPAGGDEKLFF.

This clone was seen just once. The limits of the CDR3 on the DNA are not certain, so only TCRdb's listed CDR3 is given. This chain joins TRBV29-1 and TRBJ1-1; the table's TRBD1 call for D was not verified on the DNA. The CDR3 is 13 residues long, counting both termini. Looked up from germline, CDR1 is SQVTM and CDR2 is ANQGSEA. CDR3 amino acids: CSVGPGQGTEAFF.

The V and J genes are TRBV12-3 or TRBV12-4 and TRBJ1-2, with 7 bases fitting TRBD1. V lost 7 bases to trimming and J lost 9 bases; unmatched junction nucleotides: 11. The length of the CDR3 is 13 residues. The CDR3 loop reads CASNSSPGQRYTF. The CDR3 nucleotides read TGTGCCAGCAACTCATCACCGGGACAGCGCTACACCTTC.

The rearrangement joins TRBV5-1 to TRBJ2-7, with 7 bases matching TRBD2. CDR1 SGHRS and CDR2 YFSETQ come from the germline V gene. J gave up 6 bases and V 0 bases, and 9 bases lay outside the gene matches. The CDR3 is 15 residues long. The DNA of the CDR3 is TGCGCCAGCAGCTTGGGGAGCGGGGTAGGGCCCGAGCAGTACTTC. It encodes CASSLGSGVGPEQYF.

The chain links TRBV15 to TRBJ1-1; perhaps TRBD1 as D (6 bases). CDR1 is LNHNV and CDR2 is YYDKDF in the germline V gene (reference sequence). This CDR3 contains 13 residues. Deletions cut 3 bases from V and 6 bases from J, with 11 bases between. CDR3 loop: CATSSDGGSEAFF. Written as DNA, the CDR3 is TGTGCCACCAGCAGTGATGGGGGCTCTGAAGCTTTCTTT. The whole variable domain, remainder taken from reference TRBV15 and TRBJ1-1, is DAMVIQNPRYQVTQFGKPVTLSCSQTLNHNVMYWYQQKSSQAPKLLFHYYDKDFNNEADTPDNFQSRRPNTSFCFLDIRSPGLGDTAMYLCATSSDGGSEAFFGQGTRLTVV.

This clone was counted between two and nine times. V is TRBV10-3 and J is TRBJ2-5, with 10 nucleotides matching TRBD1. Germline lookup yields CDR1 ENHRY and CDR2 SYGVKD. This CDR3 is built from 15 residues. V dropped 0 bases and J dropped 5; count of bases not matched to a gene: 3. This CDR3 reads CAISESTGGGETQYF. DNA for the CDR3: TGTGCCATCAGTGAGTCGACAGGGGGCGGTGAGACCCAGTACTTC.

The rearrangement links TRBV11-3 to TRBJ1-2; 7 bases match TRBD1. The CDR3 sequence is 16 residues long. Germline trimming cut 5 bases from V and 9 bases from J; bases unmatched to any gene: 18. Germline V gene data show CDR1 as SGHNT and CDR2 as YENEEA. In DNA, the CDR3 is TGTGCCAGCAGCCCACTTGGGACAGCAAGATCGTGGAGCTACACCTTC. This translates into CASSPLGTARSWSYTF.

The chain is built from TRBV5-1 and TRBJ2-7; 7 nucleotides match TRBD1. Germline-derived CDR1 and CDR2 are SGHRS and YFSETQ. CDR3 length: 13 amino acids. V dropped 4 bases and J dropped 3; count of bases not matched to a gene: 4. As DNA, the CDR3 is TGCGCCAGCAGCCGCGGACAGGACTACGAGCAGTACTTC. It codes for CASSRGQDYEQYF.

The chain carries TRBV30 and TRBJ1-1, with 7 nucleotides matching TRBD1. This CDR3 region has 14 residues. The trim removed 5 bases at V and 4 bases at J, leaving 10 bases unmatched. The V gene's germline CDR1 is GTSNPN and CDR2 SVGIG (reference sequence). The DNA of the CDR3 is TGTGCCTGGGAAACAGGGGCCTGGGGCACTGAAGCTTTCTTT. Encoded protein: CAWETGAWGTEAFF.

The V and J genes are TRBV3-1 (or the pseudogene TRBV3-2) and TRBJ2-5; the match to TRBD2 covers 7 bases. Germline lookup yields CDR1 LGHDT and CDR2 YNNKEL (reference sequence). V lost 0 bases, J lost 0 bases, and 7 bases stayed unmatched. The CDR3 is made up of 17 amino acids. The CDR3 nucleotides are TGTGCCAGCAGCCAAGATTCGGGGGGACGGTACCAAGAGACCCAGTACTTC. Protein: CASSQDSGGRYQETQYF.

This clone was counted a few times. The chain combines TRBV5-4 with TRBJ2-2; TRBD1 matches 7 bases. The CDR3 loop spans 15 amino acids. Germline CDR1 and CDR2: SGHNT and YYREEE (reference sequence). V gave up 7 bases and J gave up 6 bases; unmatched junction bases: 12. CDR3 DNA sequence: TGTGCCAGCCATGCGGCACAGGGGAAGGCCGGGGAGCTGTTTTTT. It is translated as CASHAAQGKAGELFF.

J is TRBJ2-5 and V is TRBV5-1; tentative D call: TRBD2 (5 bases). V was trimmed by 1 base and J by 1 base, leaving 20 bases between them. Germline loops: CDR1 SGHRS, CDR2 YFSETQ. CDR3 size: 18 residues. CDR3 amino acids: CASSLYSPGRNPQETQYF. CDR3 nucleotide sequence: TGCGCCAGCAGCTTGTATAGTCCGGGAAGGAATCCCCAAGAGACCCAGTACTTC.